The rows below give T cell receptor beta chains drawn from one sample of a study of tumor-infiltrating lymphocytes in localized non-small cell lung cancer. The assay was immunoSEQ multiplex PCR, and TCRdb's table has in-frame clones only and misses some. The data contain some 14,000 clones, approximately 81% of them singletons. Input material: uninvolved lung tissue not adjacent to the tumor. The receptors originated from a human donor with non-small cell lung cancer. The CDR3 runs from the conserved cysteine through the conserved F or W. A D gene is named only where the DNA matches it firmly.

J: TRBJ2-3; V: TRBV29-1; D: .; CDR3: CSVDIRTTDTQYF; DNA: TGCAGCGTCGACATACGCACCACAGATACGCAGTATTTT
J: TRBJ1-3; V: TRBV10-2; D: .; CDR3: CASSESGKSSGNTIYF; DNA: TGCGCCAGCAGTGAGTCGGGCAAAAGCTCTGGAAACACCATATATTTT
J: TRBJ1-4; V: TRBV5-1; D: .; CDR3: CASSFPQGEKLFF; DNA: TGCGCCAGCAGCTTTCCTCAGGGGGAAAAACTGTTTTTT
J: TRBJ1-2; V: TRBV5-6; D: .; CDR3: CASSLAAVTRGYTF; DNA: TGTGCCAGCAGCTTGGCGGCAGTCACCAGGGGCTACACCTTC
J: TRBJ2-7; V: TRBV5-6; D: TRBD2; CDR3: CASSWRGDEQYF; DNA: TGTGCCAGCAGCTGGCGGGGGGACGAGCAGTACTTC
J: TRBJ2-2; V: TRBV5-6; D: TRBD1; CDR3: CASSLDRGYLFRELFF; DNA: TGTGCCAGCAGCTTGGACAGGGGGTATCTATTCCGGGAGCTGTTTTTT
J: TRBJ2-3; V: TRBV11-3; D: .; CDR3: CASSLGRVADTQYF; DNA: TGTGCCAGCAGCTTGGGCAGGGTGGCAGATACGCAGTATTTT
J: TRBJ1-1; V: TRBV7-2; D: .; CDR3: CASSPLRGTEAFF; DNA: TGTGCCAGCAGCCCCTTAAGGGGCACTGAAGCTTTCTTT
J: TRBJ2-5; V: TRBV10-3; D: .; CDR3: CAISDITGPYF; DNA: TGTGCCATCAGTGATATTACAGGGCCCTACTTC
J: TRBJ1-3; V: TRBV2; D: .; CDR3: CASSEVEGGNTIYF; DNA: TGTGCCAGCAGTGAAGTGGAGGGCGGAAACACCATATATTTT
J: TRBJ2-1; V: TRBV14; D: TRBD2; CDR3: CASSHERGSYNEQFF; DNA: TGTGCCAGCAGCCACGAGCGGGGATCCTACAATGAGCAGTTCTTC
J: TRBJ1-1; V: TRBV28; D: .; CDR3: CASTQSRNGAFF; DNA: TGTGCCAGCACCCAAAGCAGGAATGGGGCTTTCTTT
J: TRBJ1-6; V: TRBV30; D: TRBD1; CDR3: CAWTSDRDSPLHF; DNA: TGTGCCTGGACCTCCGACAGGGATTCACCCCTCCACTTT
J: TRBJ1-3; V: TRBV6-5; D: .; CDR3: CASADIRGGNTIYF; DNA: TGTGCCAGCGCCGATATTCGCGGTGGAAACACCATATATTTT